This TCR beta chain was observed in a study of response to subunit inactivated influenza vaccine. Points from the study as a whole: Seasonal influenza vaccination, on each occasion, was suggested by the authors to recruit few new T cells.

The CDR3 loop spans 15 amino acids. Trimming removed 0 bases from V and 0 bases from J, with 8 bases in between. Germline CDR1 reads SEHNR; CDR2 reads FQNEAQ (reference sequence). TCRdb called the RT-PCR reads again in MiXCR, with one record for every CDR3 protein. The sample has 700,000 to 800,000 distinct CDR3 sequences, about a fifth seen once; the top ten hold 9.5% to 13%. Turning to this clonotype: Antigen unknown.

The chain employs TRBV7-9 and TRBJ1-1, with a weak D call TRBD1 (6 bases). The sequenced sample was PBMCs from blood, obtained about 5 days after vaccination. The clonotype originates from a man between 45 and 60 years old who received an inactivated influenza vaccine. The CDR3 DNA is TGTGCCAGCAGCTTAGCGGGGGCACTGAACACTGAAGCTTTCTTT. Translating it yields CASSLAGALNTEAFF.